This T cell receptor (beta chain) is from a study of blood T cell repertoires in COVID-19. Germline assignment: CDR1 GTSNPN and CDR2 SVGIG (reference sequence). The V end was cut by 3 bases, the J end by 3 bases, with 11 bases between. This CDR3 has 14 residues. Measured with immunoSEQ multiplex PCR; TCRdb has only the in-frame clones, and not every one. This repertoire shows around 330,000 clones, roughly nine tenths found once; its top ten account for about 5.2%. Sequences were obtained from PBMCs or T cells enriched from blood (not recorded which). This receptor was obtained from a man between 60 and 75 years old who had recovered from COVID-19. The chain couples TRBV30 to TRBJ2-2; D is uncertain. The CDR3 DNA reads TGTGCCTGGAGCTGGCGGCTCCACACCGGGGAGCTGTTTTTT. It translates to CAWSWRLHTGELFF.